Below, 22 T cell receptor beta chains from the same sample are listed, as sequenced in a study of T-cell memory formation after mild COVID-19. TCRdb re-called the 5' RACE reads through MiXCR, storing one row per CDR3 protein. The sample lists about 150,000 distinct CDR3 sequences; around 27% were seen once. Sequencing used PBMCs or a T cell subset sorted from them (not recorded which). The receptors come from an adult woman who had mild COVID-19 (a few samples of this study predate the infection). Cell type and time point are not known.

The CDR3 region has the DNA TGTGCCAGTAGCAAGCCGGGACAAGGGATTATCACAGATACGCAGTATTTT. This gives the protein CASSKPGQGIITDTQYF. V is TRBV19 and J is TRBJ2-3; D may be TRBD1 (6 bases). The length of the CDR3 is 17 residues. Germline V CDR1 and CDR2: LNHDA, SQIVND (reference sequence). V lost 6 bases and J 2 bases, leaving 21 bases between the germline ends. The whole variable domain, filled in from reference TRBV19 and TRBJ2-3, reads DGGITQSPKYLFRKEGQNVTLSCEQNLNHDAMYWYRQDPGQGLRLIYYSQIVNDFQKGDIAEGYSVSREKKESFPLTVTSAQKNPTAFYLCASSKPGQGIITDTQYFGPGTRLTVL.

The V gene is TRBV9, the J gene TRBJ2-7, with D perhaps TRBD1 or TRBD2 (5 bases each). The V end lost 4 bases, the J end lost 5 bases, and 19 bases lay between the germline ends. The CDR3 is 15 amino acids. CDR1 SGDLS and CDR2 YYNGEE come from the germline V gene. DNA for the CDR3: TGTGCCAGCAGCTCTCAGGGACGGCCTGACGACGAGCAGTACTTC. This gives the protein CASSSQGRPDDEQYF.

The chain is built from TRBV12-3 or TRBV12-4 and TRBJ1-1, with unresolved D. V lost 4 bases to trimming and J lost 1 base, with 10 bases between them. This CDR3 comprises 14 residues. The CDR3 DNA is TGTGCCAGCAGTTCGTACTCCCCGAACACTGAAGCTTTCTTT. Residues: CASSSYSPNTEAFF.

This clonotype was counted between two and nine times. The chain combines TRBV6-5 with TRBJ1-1, with D possibly being TRBD1 (6 bases). The V end was cut by 7 bases, the J end by 2 bases, with 11 bases between. In germline, CDR1 is MNHEY, CDR2 SVGAGI. CDR3 length: 13 amino acids. The chain's CDR3 is CASNLQGNTEAFF. The CDR3 coding sequence is TGTGCCAGCAACTTACAGGGAAACACTGAAGCTTTCTTT.

This sequence joins TRBV4-2 and TRBJ2-7; TRBD2 agrees at 12 bases. V lost 4 bases to trimming and J lost 2 bases; unmatched junction nucleotides: 0. This CDR3 has 14 residues. Per the germline V gene, CDR1 is LGHNA and CDR2 is YNFKEQ. CDR3 nucleotide sequence: TGTGCCAGCAGCCCTAGCGGGAGGGCCTACGAGCAGTACTTC. Residues: CASSPSGRAYEQYF.

The V call is TRBV7-9, the J call TRBJ1-2; tentatively, D is TRBD1 (6 bases). CDR3 length: 14 amino acids. Trimming stripped 5 bases from V and 2 bases from J, with 12 bases between. Looked up from germline, CDR1 is SEHNR and CDR2 is FQNEAQ (reference sequence). The CDR3 nucleotides are TGTGCCAGCAGCCCGAGCACAGGGAACTATGGCTACACCTTC. This encodes CASSPSTGNYGYTF. Together with reference TRBV7-9 and TRBJ1-2, the CDR3 gives the full variable domain: DTGVSQNPRHKITKRGQNVTFRCDPISEHNRLYWYRQTLGQGPEFLTYFQNEAQLEKSRLLSDRFSAERPKGSFSTLEIQRTEQGDSAMYLCASSPSTGNYGYTFGSGTRLTVV.

There are a few counts of this clonotype. This chain links TRBV27 with TRBJ1-6; 7 nucleotides match TRBD1. Germline V gene data show CDR1 as MNHEY and CDR2 as SMNVEV (reference sequence). The CDR3 has 13 residues. V gave up 9 bases and J gave up 8 bases; unmatched junction bases: 7. CDR3 DNA sequence: TGTGCCAGGTCCTACACAGGGGATTCACCCCTCCACTTT. Its translation: CARSYTGDSPLHF.

The table lists this clonotype with a few counts. The rearrangement uses TRBV7-9 and TRBJ1-5; D gene ambiguous. This CDR3 has 13 residues. The germline V and J ends were trimmed by 1 base and 9 bases, with 10 bases remaining between them. CDR1 and CDR2 (germline): SEHNR, FQNEAQ (reference sequence). The CDR3, as DNA: TGTGCCAGCAGCTTAGGGGAGAGTTCGCCCCAGCATTTT. Translated, it gives CASSLGESSPQHF.

The chain combines TRBV9 with TRBJ1-4, with 9 bases lining up with TRBD1. CDR3 length: 20 amino acids. With V trimmed by 3 bases and J by 3 bases, 18 bases remained unmatched. Looked up from germline, CDR1 is SGDLS and CDR2 is YYNGEE. DNA of the CDR3: TGTGCCAGCAGCGGAGGCGTACGTGGACAGGGGTTGGGTGCTAATGAAAAACTGTTTTTT. Protein sequence: CASSGGVRGQGLGANEKLFF.

The rearrangement links TRBV5-1 to TRBJ2-1; 10 bases agree with TRBD2. This CDR3 spans 16 amino acids. The germline V gene has CDR1 SGHRS and CDR2 YFSETQ. V dropped 4 bases and J dropped 0; count of bases not matched to a gene: 4. CDR3 amino acids: CASSSLAGVSYNEQFF. The CDR3 DNA reads TGCGCCAGCAGCAGCCTAGCGGGGGTCTCCTACAATGAGCAGTTCTTC.

This clonotype was picked up a small number of times. V usage is TRBV5-4 and J usage is TRBJ2-7; D remains ambiguous. Germline values: CDR1 SGHNT, CDR2 YYREEE (reference sequence). CDR3 size: 14 residues. Trimming removed 0 bases from V and 3 bases from J, with 10 bases in between. The CDR3 nucleotides read TGTGCCAGCAGCTTGGGATCGCAAAACTACGAGCAGTACTTC. It encodes CASSLGSQNYEQYF.

This clonotype was observed a few times. The chain employs TRBV7-6 and TRBJ2-3; 11 nucleotides match TRBD2. CDR3 length: 19 amino acids. CDR1 and CDR2 from the germline V gene are SGHVS and FNYEAQ. V lost 3 bases and J lost 6; bases outside the gene matches: 17. The DNA for the CDR3 is TGTGCCAGCAGCTTTCTCATCTTGTTAGCGGGAGGGCTTCTGGATACGCAGTATTTT. Its protein product is CASSFLILLAGGLLDTQYF.

This clonotype appeared a few times. The chain links TRBV24-1 to TRBJ2-7; D is perhaps TRBD1 (5 bases). V was cut by 5 bases and J by 2 bases, with 9 bases left in between. Germline V gene data show CDR1 as KGHDR and CDR2 as SFDVKD. The CDR3 length is 13 residues. The DNA of the CDR3 is TGTGCCACCAGTGGGGCAGGGACCTACGAGCAGTACTTC. Translation: CATSGAGTYEQYF.

On this clonotype itself: Relative to the germline gene, one junction end is altered; a read error may explain this. The genes are TRBV7-7 and TRBJ2-7; D is perhaps TRBD1 or TRBD2 (5 bases each). CDR3 size: 13 residues. Germline-derived CDR1 and CDR2 are SSHAT and FNYEAQ (reference sequence). CDR3 amino acids: CASSLNWGSEQYF. Written as DNA, the CDR3 is TGTGCTAGCAGCTTAAATTGGGGGAGCGAGCAGTACTTC.

The chain employs TRBV20-1 and TRBJ1-3; no definite D call. Germline loops: CDR1 DFQATT, CDR2 SNEGSKA (reference sequence). There are 16 residues in the CDR3. Trimming took off 3 bases at V and 2 bases at J, with 17 bases between the two ends. In nucleotides, the CDR3 is TGCAGTGCTAGCCCGGACTTACGCTCCACTGGAAACACCATATATTTT. This sequence encodes CSASPDLRSTGNTIYF.

The chain employs TRBV20-1 and TRBJ1-2; 8 nucleotides line up with TRBD1. V shed 8 bases and J 7 bases; nucleotides not matched to a gene: 12. Germline assignment: CDR1 DFQATT and CDR2 SNEGSKA (reference sequence). The CDR3 is 13 residues long. CDR3 sequence reads: CSPLDRAEGGYTF. DNA of the CDR3: TGCAGTCCATTGGACAGGGCGGAGGGTGGCTACACCTTC.

V is TRBV4-2 and J is TRBJ2-3; a possible D gene is TRBD2 (5 bases). In germline, CDR1 is LGHNA, CDR2 YNFKEQ. This CDR3 contains 13 residues. Trimming removed 1 base from V and 13 bases from J, with 15 bases in between. CDR3 DNA sequence: TGTGCCAGCAGCCAAGGACTCAGCGGCTTCAAGTATTTT. Translation gives CASSQGLSGFKYF.

The rearrangement links TRBV14 to TRBJ2-3; 15 nucleotides align to TRBD2. Germline V gives CDR1 SGHDN, CDR2 FVKESK. The ends lost 7 bases at V and 6 bases at J; junction bases unmatched: 8. The CDR3 spans 16 residues. The CDR3 coding sequence is TGTGCCAGCAACCTAGGGACTAGCGGGGGGCCTGATACGCAGTATTTT. It codes for CASNLGTSGGPDTQYF.

The CDR3 nucleotides are TGTGCCAGCAGCCCCGTAGTGGGCACAGATACGCAGTATTTT. Its translation is CASSPVVGTDTQYF. The chain links TRBV7-9 to TRBJ2-3, with D unclear. Germline loops: CDR1 SEHNR, CDR2 FQNEAQ (reference sequence). V was cut by 5 bases and J by 1 base, with 10 bases left in between. This CDR3 has 14 residues.

This chain connects TRBV5-1 to TRBJ2-1; 8 positions agree with TRBD1. V lost 0 bases, J lost 10 bases, and 12 bases stayed unmatched. This CDR3 is built from 16 residues. The germline V gene encodes CDR1 SGHRS and CDR2 YFSETQ. CDR3 sequence reads: CASSLGPGGELEEQFF. CDR3 nucleotide sequence: TGCGCCAGCAGCTTGGGGCCAGGGGGCGAGTTGGAGGAGCAGTTCTTC.

The chain couples TRBV6-5 to TRBJ2-3, with D perhaps TRBD1 or TRBD2 (5 bases each). With 6 bases removed from V and 2 bases from J, the gap between germline ends came to 12 bases. CDR3 length equals 14 residues. Germline V gives CDR1 MNHEY, CDR2 SVGAGI. This CDR3 reads CASSPQGDTDTQYF. The CDR3 region has the DNA TGTGCCAGCAGCCCCCAGGGAGACACAGATACGCAGTATTTT.

CDR3 DNA sequence: TGTGCCAGCAGTGACACCTCCGGGACAGGGAAAGAGACCCAGTACTTC. Translated, it gives CASSDTSGTGKETQYF. J is TRBJ2-5 and V is TRBV6-4, with 9 bases identical to TRBD1. Trimming removed 2 bases from V and 3 bases from J; junction bases left unmatched: 7. CDR3 length equals 16 residues. CDR1 is MRHNA, CDR2 SNTAGT, per germline.